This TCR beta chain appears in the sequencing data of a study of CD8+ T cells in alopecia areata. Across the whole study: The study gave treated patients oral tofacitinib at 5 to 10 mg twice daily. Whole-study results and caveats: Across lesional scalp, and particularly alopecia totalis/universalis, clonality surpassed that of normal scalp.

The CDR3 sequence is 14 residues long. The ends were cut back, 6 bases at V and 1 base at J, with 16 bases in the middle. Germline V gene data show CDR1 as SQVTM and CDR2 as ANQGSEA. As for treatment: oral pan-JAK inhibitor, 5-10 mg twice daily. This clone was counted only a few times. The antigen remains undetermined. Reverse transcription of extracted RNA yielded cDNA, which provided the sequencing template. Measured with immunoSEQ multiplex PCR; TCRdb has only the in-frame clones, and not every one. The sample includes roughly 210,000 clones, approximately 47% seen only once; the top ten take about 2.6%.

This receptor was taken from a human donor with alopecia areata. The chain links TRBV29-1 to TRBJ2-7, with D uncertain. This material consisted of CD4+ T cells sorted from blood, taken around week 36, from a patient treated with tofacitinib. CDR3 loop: CSVQDERSSYEQYF. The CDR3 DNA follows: TGCAGCGTGCAGGACGAGCGAAGTTCCTACGAGCAGTACTTC.